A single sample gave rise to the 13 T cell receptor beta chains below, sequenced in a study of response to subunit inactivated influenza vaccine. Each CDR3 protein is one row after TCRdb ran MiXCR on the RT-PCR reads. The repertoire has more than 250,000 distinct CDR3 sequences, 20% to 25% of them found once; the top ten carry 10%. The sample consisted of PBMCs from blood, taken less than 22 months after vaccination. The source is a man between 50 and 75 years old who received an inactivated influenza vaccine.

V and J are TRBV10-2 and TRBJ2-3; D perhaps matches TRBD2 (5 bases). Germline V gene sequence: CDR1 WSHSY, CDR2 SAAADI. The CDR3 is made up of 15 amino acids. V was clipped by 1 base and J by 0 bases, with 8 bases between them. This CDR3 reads CASSEYWTSTDTQYF. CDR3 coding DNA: TGCGCCAGCAGTGAGTACTGGACTAGCACAGATACGCAGTATTTT.

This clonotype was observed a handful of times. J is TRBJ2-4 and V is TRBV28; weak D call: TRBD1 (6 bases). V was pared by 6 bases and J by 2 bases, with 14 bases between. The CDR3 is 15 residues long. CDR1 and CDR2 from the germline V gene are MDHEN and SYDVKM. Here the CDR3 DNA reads TGTGCCAGCAGAGGACAGAGCCCTACCAAAAACATTCAGTACTTC. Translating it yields CASRGQSPTKNIQYF.

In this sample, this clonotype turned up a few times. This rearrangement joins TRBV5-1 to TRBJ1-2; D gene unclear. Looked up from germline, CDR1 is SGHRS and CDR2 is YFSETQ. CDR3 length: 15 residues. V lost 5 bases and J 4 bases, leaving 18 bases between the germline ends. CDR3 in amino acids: CASRMQETVGYGYTF. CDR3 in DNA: TGCGCCAGCAGAATGCAGGAAACTGTGGGCTATGGCTACACCTTC.

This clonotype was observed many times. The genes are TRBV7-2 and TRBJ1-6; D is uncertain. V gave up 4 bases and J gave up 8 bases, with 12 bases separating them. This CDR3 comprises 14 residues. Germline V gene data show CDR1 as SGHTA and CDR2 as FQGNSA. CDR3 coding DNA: TGTGCCAGCAGCTACCGGACTGGGGATTCACCCCTCCACTTT. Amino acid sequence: CASSYRTGDSPLHF.

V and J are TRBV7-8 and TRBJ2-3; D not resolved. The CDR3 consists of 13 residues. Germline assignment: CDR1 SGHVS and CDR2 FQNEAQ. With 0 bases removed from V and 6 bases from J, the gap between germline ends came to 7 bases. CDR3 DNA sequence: TGTGCCAGCAGCTTAGCTTTGAGGGATACGCAGTATTTT. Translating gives CASSLALRDTQYF.

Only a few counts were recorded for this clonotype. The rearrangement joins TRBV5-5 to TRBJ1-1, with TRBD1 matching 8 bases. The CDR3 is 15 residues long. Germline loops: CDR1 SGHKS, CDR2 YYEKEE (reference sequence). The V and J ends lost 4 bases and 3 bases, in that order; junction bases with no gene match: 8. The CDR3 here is CASSARQGFDTEAFF. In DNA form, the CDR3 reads TGTGCCAGCAGCGCCCGACAGGGGTTCGACACTGAAGCTTTCTTT.

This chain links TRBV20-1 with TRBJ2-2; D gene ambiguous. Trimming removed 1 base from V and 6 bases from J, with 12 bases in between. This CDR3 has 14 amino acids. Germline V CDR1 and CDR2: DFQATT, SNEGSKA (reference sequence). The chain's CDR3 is CSARGPHSAGELFF. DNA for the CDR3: TGCAGTGCTAGAGGACCGCACTCGGCCGGGGAGCTGTTTTTT.

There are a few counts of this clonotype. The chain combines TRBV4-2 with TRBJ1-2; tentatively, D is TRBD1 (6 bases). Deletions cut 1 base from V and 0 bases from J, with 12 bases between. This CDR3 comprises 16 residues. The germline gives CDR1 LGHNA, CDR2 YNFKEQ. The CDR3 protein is CASSQVYRTANYGYTF. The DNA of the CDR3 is TGTGCCAGCAGCCAAGTGTATAGGACAGCTAACTATGGCTACACCTTC.

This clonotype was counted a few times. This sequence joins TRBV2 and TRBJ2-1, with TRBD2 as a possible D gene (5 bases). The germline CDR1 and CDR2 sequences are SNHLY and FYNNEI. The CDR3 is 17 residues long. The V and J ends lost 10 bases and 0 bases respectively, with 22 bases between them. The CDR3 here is CAILPAVALSSYNEQFF. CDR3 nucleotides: TGTGCCATCCTACCAGCGGTCGCATTAAGCTCCTACAATGAGCAGTTCTTC.

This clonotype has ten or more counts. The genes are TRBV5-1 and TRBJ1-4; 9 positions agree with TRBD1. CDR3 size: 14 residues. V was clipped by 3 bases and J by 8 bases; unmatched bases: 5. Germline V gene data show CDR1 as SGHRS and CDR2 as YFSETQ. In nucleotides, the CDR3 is TGCGCCAGCAGCTCGAGGACAGGGGAAGAAAAACTGTTTTTT. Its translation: CASSSRTGEEKLFF. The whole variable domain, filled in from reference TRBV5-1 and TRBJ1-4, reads KAGVTQTPRYLIKTRGQQVTLSCSPISGHRSVSWYQQTPGQGLQFLFEYFSETQRNKGNFPGRFSGRQFSNSRSEMNVSTLELGDSALYLCASSSRTGEEKLFFGSGTQLSVL.

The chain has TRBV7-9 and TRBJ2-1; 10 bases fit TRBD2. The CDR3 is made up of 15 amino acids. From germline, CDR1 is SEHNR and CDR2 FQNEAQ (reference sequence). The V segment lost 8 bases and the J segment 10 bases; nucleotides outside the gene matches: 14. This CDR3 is CASAAGTSVSREQFF. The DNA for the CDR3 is TGTGCCAGCGCGGCCGGGACTAGCGTGAGTCGGGAGCAGTTCTTC.

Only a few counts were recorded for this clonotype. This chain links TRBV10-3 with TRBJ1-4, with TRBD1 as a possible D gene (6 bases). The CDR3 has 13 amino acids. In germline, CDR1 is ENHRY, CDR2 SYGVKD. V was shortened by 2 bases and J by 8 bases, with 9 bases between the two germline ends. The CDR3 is CAISEPTGEKLFF. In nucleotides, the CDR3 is TGTGCCATCAGTGAGCCTACAGGGGAAAAACTGTTTTTT.

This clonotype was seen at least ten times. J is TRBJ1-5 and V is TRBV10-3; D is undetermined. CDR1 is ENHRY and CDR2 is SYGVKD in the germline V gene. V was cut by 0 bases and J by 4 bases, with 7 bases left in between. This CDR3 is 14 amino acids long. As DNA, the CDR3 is TGTGCCATCAGTGAGTCAGGATGGAATCAGCCCCAGCATTTT. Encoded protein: CAISESGWNQPQHF.